This T cell receptor (beta chain) was obtained from a study of blood T cell repertoires in COVID-19. Deletions cut 8 bases from V and 7 bases from J, with 12 bases between. Germline V gives CDR1 SQVTM, CDR2 ANQGSEA. There are 12 residues in the CDR3. Profiled with immunoSEQ multiplex PCR; TCRdb holds only in-frame clones, not every one. Of more than 150,000 clones listed, 84% are singletons. The rearrangement joins TRBV29-1 to TRBJ1-6; no reliable D call. The TCR sequence derives from a woman between 50 and 59 years old who had recovered from COVID-19. Sequenced input: PBMCs or T cells enriched from blood (not recorded which). The CDR3 region has the DNA TGCAGCCCCCGGTCCGGGAATTCACCCCTCCACTTT. Amino acid sequence: CSPRSGNSPLHF.